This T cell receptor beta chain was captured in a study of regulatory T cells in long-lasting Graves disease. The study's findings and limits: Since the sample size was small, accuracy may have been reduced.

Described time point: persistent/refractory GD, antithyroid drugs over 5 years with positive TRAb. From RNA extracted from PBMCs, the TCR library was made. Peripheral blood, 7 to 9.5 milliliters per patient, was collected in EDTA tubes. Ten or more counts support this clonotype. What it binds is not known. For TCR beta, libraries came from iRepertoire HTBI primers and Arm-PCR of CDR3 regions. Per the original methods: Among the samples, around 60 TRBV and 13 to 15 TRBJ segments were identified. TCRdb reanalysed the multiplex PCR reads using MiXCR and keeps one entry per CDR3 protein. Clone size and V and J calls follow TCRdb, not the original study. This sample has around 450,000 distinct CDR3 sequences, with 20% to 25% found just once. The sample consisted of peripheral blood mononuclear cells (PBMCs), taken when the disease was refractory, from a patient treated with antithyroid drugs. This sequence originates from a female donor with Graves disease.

CDR3 sequence: CASSSRGGQTEAFF. The DNA for the CDR3 is TGTGCCAGCAGTTCCCGGGGCGGGCAGACTGAAGCTTTCTTT. The gene calls are TRBV12-3 or TRBV12-4 and TRBJ1-1; the D gene is possibly TRBD1 (5 bases). V lost 4 bases, J lost 5 bases, and 14 bases lay in between. The CDR3 has 14 residues.